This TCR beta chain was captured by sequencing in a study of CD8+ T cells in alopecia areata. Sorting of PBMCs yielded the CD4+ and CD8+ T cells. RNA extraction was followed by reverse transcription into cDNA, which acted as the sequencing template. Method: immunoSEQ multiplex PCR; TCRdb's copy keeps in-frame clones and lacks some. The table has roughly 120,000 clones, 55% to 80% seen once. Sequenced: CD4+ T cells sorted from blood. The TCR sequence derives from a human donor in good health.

The CDR3 loop reads CASGDLTSFNNEQYF. The DNA for the CDR3 is TGTGCCAGCGGAGACCTGACTAGCTTTAATAACGAGCAGTACTTC. This chain uses TRBV5-6 with TRBJ2-7, with TRBD2 identical over 7 bases. The ends lost 7 bases at V and 5 bases at J; junction bases unmatched: 15. This CDR3 region has 15 residues. Germline CDR1 and CDR2: SGHDT and YYEEEE.